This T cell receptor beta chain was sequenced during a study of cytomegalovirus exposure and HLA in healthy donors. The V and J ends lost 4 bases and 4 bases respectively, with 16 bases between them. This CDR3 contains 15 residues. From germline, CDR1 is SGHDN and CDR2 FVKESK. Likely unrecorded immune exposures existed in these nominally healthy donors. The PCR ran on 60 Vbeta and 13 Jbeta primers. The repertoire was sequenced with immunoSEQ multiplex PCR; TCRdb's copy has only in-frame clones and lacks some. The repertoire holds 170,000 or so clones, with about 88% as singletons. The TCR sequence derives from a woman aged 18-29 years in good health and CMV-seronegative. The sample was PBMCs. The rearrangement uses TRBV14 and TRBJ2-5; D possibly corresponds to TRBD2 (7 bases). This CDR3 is CASSPQGGLIETQYF. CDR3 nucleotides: TGTGCCAGCAGCCCACAGGGAGGGCTTATAGAGACCCAGTACTTC. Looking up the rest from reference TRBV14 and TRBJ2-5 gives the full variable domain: EAGVTQFPSHSVIEKGQTVTLRCDPISGHDNLYWYRRVMGKEIKFLLHFVKESKQDESGMPNNRFLAERTGGTYSTLKVQPAELEDSGVYFCASSPQGGLIETQYFGPGTRLLVL.